Each of the 20 T cell receptor beta chains below was sequenced from the same sample in a study of Tregs in tolerant kidney transplant recipients (dated by TCRdb to about 2019). Library prep was done by the immunoSEQ multiplex PCR assay. The table was pulled from immuneACCESS by TCRdb, which kept in-frame rearrangements only. Such tables lose some clones; where checked, under half of the loss comes from unresolved V genes, and the rest has no known cause. This sample lists 100,000 to 150,000 clones; roughly 92% were detected once. The top ten hold approximately 0.59% of the sample. The sample comprised CD4+ T cells from blood. These receptors came from a human donor in good health.

The rearrangement uses TRBV6-6 and TRBJ2-2; no clear D gene. The V end was cut by 4 bases, the J end by 6 bases, with 9 bases between. This CDR3 region has 13 residues. CDR1 and CDR2 from the germline V gene are MNHNY and SVGAGI (reference sequence). The CDR3 loop is CASSLGRPGELFF. The DNA for the CDR3 is TGTGCCAGCAGTTTGGGAAGACCCGGGGAGCTGTTTTTT.

This chain links TRBV15 with TRBJ2-3; 7 nucleotides align to TRBD1. The CDR3 length is 15 residues. Unmatched junction bases numbered 9, after V lost 6 bases and J lost 3 bases. The germline gives CDR1 LNHNV, CDR2 YYDKDF (reference sequence). CDR3 residues: CATRRQGTGTDTQYF. The DNA for the CDR3 is TGTGCCACCAGGAGACAGGGAACGGGGACAGATACGCAGTATTTT.

The chain joins TRBV12-5 to TRBJ1-5; no clear D. CDR1 and CDR2 (germline): LGHNT, FRNRAP. The CDR3 extends over 13 amino acids. The germline V and J ends were trimmed by 5 bases and 6 bases, with 11 bases remaining between them. The CDR3 nucleotides read TGTGCTAGTGGTATTACTGTGGCTCAGCCCCAGCATTTT. Protein product: CASGITVAQPQHF.

The V and J genes are TRBV15 and TRBJ2-7; D assignment may be TRBD1 or TRBD2 (6 bases each). The V and J ends lost 1 base and 3 bases respectively, with 16 bases between them. The CDR3 runs to 16 residues. CDR1 LNHNV and CDR2 YYDKDF come from the germline V gene (reference sequence). The CDR3 here is CATSRGGGGTNYEQYF. CDR3 sequence (DNA): TGTGCCACCAGCAGAGGAGGAGGCGGGACAAACTACGAGCAGTACTTC.

This rearrangement joins TRBV15 to TRBJ1-2; D remains unclear. Looked up from germline, CDR1 is LNHNV and CDR2 is YYDKDF (reference sequence). The V end was cut by 8 bases, the J end by 4 bases, with 14 bases between. CDR3 length: 13 residues. CDR3 sequence reads: CATALGRTYGYTF. The DNA of the CDR3 is TGTGCCACCGCCCTGGGAAGGACCTATGGCTACACCTTC.

This clone was recorded only once. The chain has TRBV10-3 and TRBJ1-5; 12 positions agree with TRBD1. The CDR3 has 17 amino acids. V shed 0 bases and J 4 bases; nucleotides not matched to a gene: 4. Per germline, CDR1 ENHRY and CDR2 SYGVKD. This CDR3 reads CAISESLGQGANQPQHF. The CDR3 DNA is TGTGCCATCAGTGAGTCGTTGGGACAGGGGGCTAATCAGCCCCAGCATTTT.

This chain links TRBV11-2 with TRBJ1-1; TRBD1 is a possible D gene (5 bases). V was shortened by 7 bases and J by 5 bases, with 14 bases between the two germline ends. The V gene's germline CDR1 is SGHAT and CDR2 FQNNGV. This CDR3 region has 13 residues. The CDR3 reads CASTSGIQTEAFF. The DNA for the CDR3 is TGTGCCAGCACCTCAGGGATCCAAACTGAAGCTTTCTTT. The full variable domain, completed using reference TRBV11-2 and TRBJ1-1, is EAGVAQSPRYKIIEKRQSVAFWCNPISGHATLYWYQQILGQGPKLLIQFQNNGVVDDSQLPKDRFSAERLKGVDSTLKIQPAKLEDSAVYLCASTSGIQTEAFFGQGTRLTVV.

CDR3 coding DNA: TGCGCCAGCAGCCAAGCGCGGGCGGGCAGCGACACTGAAGCTTTCTTT. Translated: CASSQARAGSDTEAFF. The rearrangement uses TRBV4-1 and TRBJ1-1; D gene ambiguous. The CDR3 has 16 residues. Germline V gene data show CDR1 as MGHRA and CDR2 as YSYEKL. The ends were cut back, 1 base at V and 3 bases at J, with 15 bases in the middle.

The chain combines TRBV4-1 with TRBJ2-1; 9 bases are a match to TRBD2. CDR3 length: 15 amino acids. Trimming cost V 7 bases and J 4 bases; bases outside gene matches: 8. CDR1 and CDR2 (germline): MGHRA, YSYEKL. The CDR3 DNA reads as TGCGCCAGCACTAAGCTAGCGGGGATATACAATGAGCAGTTCTTC. Its translation is CASTKLAGIYNEQFF.

V is TRBV5-1 and J is TRBJ2-1; 12 bases map to TRBD2. This CDR3 comprises 15 residues. V was pared by 3 bases and J by 7 bases, with 5 bases of the junction left unmatched. Per the germline V gene, CDR1 is SGHRS and CDR2 is YFSETQ. The CDR3 DNA reads TGCGCCAGCAGCTCGACTAGCGGGAGTAGGAATGAGCAGTTCTTC. It specifies CASSSTSGSRNEQFF.

The rearrangement joins TRBV6-5 to TRBJ2-7; unclear D gene. Looked up from germline, CDR1 is MNHEY and CDR2 is SVGAGI. The CDR3 covers 11 residues. With 4 bases removed from V and 4 bases from J, the gap between germline ends came to 5 bases. CDR3 protein: CASSWGYEQYF. The CDR3 DNA is TGTGCCAGCAGTTGGGGATACGAGCAGTACTTC.

V gene TRBV18 combines with J gene TRBJ1-1; D gene uncertain. Germline V lookup: CDR1 KGHSH, CDR2 LQKENI. With 0 bases removed from V and 1 base from J, the gap between germline ends came to 9 bases. The CDR3 is 15 amino acids. Here the CDR3 reads CASSPPIQRNTEAFF. The CDR3 DNA reads as TGTGCCAGCTCACCACCAATTCAGCGGAACACTGAAGCTTTCTTT.

This clone has a single count. V gene TRBV27 combines with J gene TRBJ1-5; D is ambiguous. CDR1 is MNHEY and CDR2 is SMNVEV in the germline V gene (reference sequence). Trimming took 2 bases from V and 3 from J, leaving 11 bases between them. CDR3 length: 15 residues. The CDR3 loop is CASSLGGLHNQPQHF. CDR3 nucleotides: TGTGCCAGCAGTTTAGGCGGACTTCACAATCAGCCCCAGCATTTT.

This clone turned up a few times. The chain recombines TRBV12-1 with TRBJ1-1; the table's D call, TRBD1, was not checked against the DNA. TRBV12-1 is reported as a pseudogene. The CDR3 runs to 15 residues. CDR3 DNA sequence: TGTGCCAGCAGCTCGGGACGGACAGGGGATGCTGAAGCTTTCTTT. It codes for CASSSGRTGDAEAFF.

The DNA for the CDR3 is TGTGCCAGCAGCCCCTACCTGACAGGGTTTGAGGTGAACACTGAAGCTTTCTTT. This encodes CASSPYLTGFEVNTEAFF. The chain is built from TRBV13 and TRBJ1-1; TRBD1 matches 7 bases. The J segment lost 0 bases and the V segment lost 5 bases, leaving 15 bases of the junction unmatched. The CDR3 is 18 residues long. Germline CDR1 reads PRHDT; CDR2 reads FYEKMQ (reference sequence).

The V gene is TRBV9, the J gene TRBJ2-7; D possibly uses TRBD1 or TRBD2 (5 bases each). CDR3 size: 16 residues. The germline gives CDR1 SGDLS, CDR2 YYNGEE. Trimming left V 2 bases short and J 4 bases short, with 19 bases between. CDR3 sequence (DNA): TGTGCCAGCAGCGTCTCAATGGTAGGGACCCTTTACGAGCAGTACTTC. It yields the protein CASSVSMVGTLYEQYF.

The CDR3, as DNA: TGCGCCAGCAGACGTACTCCGGGACAGGGGGCGTCCGAGCAGTACTTC. The encoded protein is CASRRTPGQGASEQYF. The genes are TRBV5-1 and TRBJ2-7; TRBD1 agrees at 12 bases. V shed 5 bases and J 6 bases; nucleotides not matched to a gene: 12. CDR1 SGHRS and CDR2 YFSETQ come from the germline V gene. This CDR3 is 16 amino acids long.

The CDR3 DNA reads as TGTGCCAGCAGCTTAACGAAGGGAGGGTACGAGCAGTACTTC. It specifies CASSLTKGGYEQYF. The rearrangement links TRBV7-2 to TRBJ2-7; 7 nucleotides line up with TRBD2. The CDR3 length is 14 residues. J gave up 4 bases and V 2 bases, and 5 bases lay outside the gene matches. The germline V gene encodes CDR1 SGHTA and CDR2 FQGNSA.

J is TRBJ2-3 and V is TRBV5-6, with 7 bases lining up with TRBD2. V shed 1 base and J 6 bases; nucleotides not matched to a gene: 8. Looked up from germline, CDR1 is SGHDT and CDR2 is YYEEEE. The CDR3 sequence is 15 residues long. DNA of the CDR3: TGTGCCAGCAGCTTGCCAAGCGGGACCCGGGATACGCAGTATTTT. Its translation is CASSLPSGTRDTQYF.

The chain recombines TRBV5-4 with TRBJ2-1; tentatively, D is TRBD2 (6 bases). The germline V and J ends were trimmed by 4 bases and 10 bases, with 18 bases remaining between them. The CDR3 length is 14 residues. Per the germline V gene, CDR1 is SGHNT and CDR2 is YYREEE (reference sequence). The CDR3 protein is CASSLRRGGREQFF. Written as DNA, the CDR3 is TGTGCCAGCAGCCTCAGGAGGGGCGGTAGAGAGCAGTTCTTC. Drawing the rest from reference TRBV5-4 and TRBJ2-1, the complete variable domain is ETGVTQSPTHLIKTRGQQVTLRCSSQSGHNTVSWYQQALGQGPQFIFQYYREEENGRGNFPPRFSGLQFPNYSSELNVNALELDDSALYLCASSLRRGGREQFFGPGTRLTVL.